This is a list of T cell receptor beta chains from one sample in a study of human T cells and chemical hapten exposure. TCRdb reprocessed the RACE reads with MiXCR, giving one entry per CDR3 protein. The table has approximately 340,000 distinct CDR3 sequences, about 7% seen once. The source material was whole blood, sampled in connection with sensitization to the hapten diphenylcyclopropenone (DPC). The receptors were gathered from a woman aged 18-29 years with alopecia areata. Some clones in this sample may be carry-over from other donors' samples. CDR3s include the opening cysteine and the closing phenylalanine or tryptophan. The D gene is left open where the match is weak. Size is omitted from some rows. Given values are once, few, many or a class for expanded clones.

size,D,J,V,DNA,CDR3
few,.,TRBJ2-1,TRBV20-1,TGCAGTGTCCCGGGACTTATCGTTGGGAATGAGCAGTTCTTC,CSVPGLIVGNEQFF
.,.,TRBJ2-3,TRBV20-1,TGCAGTGCTATGACAGGAACCACAGATACGCAGTATTTT,CSAMTGTTDTQYF
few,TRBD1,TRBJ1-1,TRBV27,TGTGCCAGCAGTTTATCGGTGGGGCCCCCGACAGGGAGGGCCACTGAAGCTTTCTTT,CASSLSVGPPTGRATEAFF
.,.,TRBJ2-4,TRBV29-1,TGCAGCGTTGAAGAAGGTACAGGAGCTGGGTACTTC,CSVEEGTGAGYF
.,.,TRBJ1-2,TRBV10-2,TGCGCCAGCAGTGGCGAATTCTACTATGGCTACACCTTC,CASSGEFYYGYTF
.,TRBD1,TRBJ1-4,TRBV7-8,TGTGCCAGCAGCCAGCCACTGACAGGGGTGGTAACTAATGAAAAACTGTTTTTT,CASSQPLTGVVTNEKLFF
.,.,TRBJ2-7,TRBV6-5,TGTGCCAGCAGTTACGGTTGGTTGTCGGGCTACGAGCAGTACTTC,CASSYGWLSGYEQYF
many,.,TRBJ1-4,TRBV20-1,TGCAGTGCGCGTTCCGGGTCGGGTAATGAAAAACTGTTTTTT,CSARSGSGNEKLFF
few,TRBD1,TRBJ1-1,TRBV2,TGTGCCAGCAGCGCCGGGACAGGGGGGATTGAAGCTTTCTTT,CASSAGTGGIEAFF
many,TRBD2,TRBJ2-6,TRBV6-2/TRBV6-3,TGTGCCAGCAGTTCCACCGGGACTAGCGCTGGGGCCAACGTCCTGACTTTC,CASSSTGTSAGANVLTF
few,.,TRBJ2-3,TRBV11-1,TGTGCCAGCAGCTTCCGGGACGGGCACACAGATACGCAGTATTTT,CASSFRDGHTDTQYF
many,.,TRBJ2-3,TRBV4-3,TGCGCCAGCAGCCAAGCGGCGGCGGGGGCGGGCACAGATACGCAGTATTTT,CASSQAAAGAGTDTQYF